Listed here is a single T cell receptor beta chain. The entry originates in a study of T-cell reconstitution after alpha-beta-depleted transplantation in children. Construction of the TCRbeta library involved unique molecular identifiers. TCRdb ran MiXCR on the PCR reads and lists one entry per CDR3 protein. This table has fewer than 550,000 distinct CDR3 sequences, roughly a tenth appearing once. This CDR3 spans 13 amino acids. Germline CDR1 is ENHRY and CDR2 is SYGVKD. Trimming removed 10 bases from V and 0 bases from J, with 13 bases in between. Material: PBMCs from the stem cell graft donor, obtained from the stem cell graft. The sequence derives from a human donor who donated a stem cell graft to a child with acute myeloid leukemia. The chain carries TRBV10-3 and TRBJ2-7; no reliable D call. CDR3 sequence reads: CASIAQSSYEQYF. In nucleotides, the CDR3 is TGTGCCAGTATAGCCCAAAGCTCCTACGAGCAGTACTTC.